These T cell receptor beta chains were read from a single sample in a study of spatial heterogeneity in lung cancer. A single record per CDR3 protein comes from TCRdb applying MiXCR to the 5' RACE reads. The data hold about 2,000 distinct CDR3 sequences, with 12% observed a single time. Sequencing was performed on normal lung tissue next to the tumor, taken at surgery. All receptors derive from a male donor with early-stage non-small cell lung cancer. Each CDR3 is given with its conserved first and last residue. The D gene is left open where the match is weak. Size tells how often a clone was seen (once, few, many) or the class of an expanded clone, and some rows leave it out.

d_call | clone_size | j_call | v_call | cdr3_aa | cdr3_nt
TRBD2 | medium-sized | TRBJ2-7 | TRBV28 | CASSSRTSGIGEQYF | TGTGCCAGCAGTTCTCGGACTAGCGGGATCGGTGAGCAGTACTTC
. | medium-sized | TRBJ2-5 | TRBV4-1 | CASSQEAYGQETQYF | TGCGCCAGCAGCCAAGAGGCCTATGGCCAAGAGACCCAGTACTTC
. | medium-sized | TRBJ2-5 | TRBV10-3 | CAISEETDETQYF | TGTGCCATCAGTGAGGAGACAGACGAGACCCAGTACTTC
. | . | TRBJ2-7 | TRBV14 | CASSQDQGLTGLGEQYF | TGTGCCAGCAGCCAAGATCAGGGGCTGACAGGCCTCGGCGAGCAGTACTTC
. | medium-sized | TRBJ2-1 | TRBV10-3 | CAISEGYEQFF | TGTGCCATCAGTGAGGGCTATGAGCAGTTCTTC
. | medium-sized | TRBJ2-7 | TRBV5-1 | CASRAGGLYSYEQYF | TGCGCCAGCAGGGCTGGGGGTTTGTACTCCTACGAGCAGTACTTC
. | medium-sized | TRBJ2-1 | TRBV6-2/TRBV6-3 | CAAKRYTPGGNEQFF | TGTGCCGCAAAGAGGTACACCCCCGGAGGGAATGAGCAGTTCTTC
TRBD1 | medium-sized | TRBJ2-1 | TRBV6-2/TRBV6-3 | CASSQPTGGKDNEQFF | TGTGCCAGCAGTCAACCAACAGGGGGGAAAGACAATGAGCAGTTCTTC
. | few | TRBJ1-6 | TRBV7-2 | CASSQGQGRSSPLHF | TGTGCCAGCAGCCAGGGGCAGGGTCGGAGTTCACCCCTCCACTTT
TRBD2 | many | TRBJ2-1 | TRBV7-3 | CASSLRTRSDEQFF | TGTGCCAGCAGCTTAAGGACTAGGAGCGATGAGCAGTTCTTC
TRBD1 | medium-sized | TRBJ1-4 | TRBV24-1 | CATGQGPNEKLFF | TGTGCCACCGGACAGGGTCCCAATGAAAAACTGTTTTTT
TRBD1 | many | TRBJ1-1 | TRBV28 | CASSFTDRGPTEAFF | TGTGCCAGCAGTTTTACGGACAGGGGGCCAACTGAAGCTTTCTTT
TRBD1 | medium-sized | TRBJ2-5 | TRBV29-1 | CSVEGRGLQETQYF | TGCAGCGTTGAAGGCAGGGGGCTACAAGAGACCCAGTACTTC
. | few | TRBJ2-7 | TRBV3-1 | CASSQGGTSFHEQYF | TGTGCCAGCAGCCAAGGGGGGACCTCCTTCCACGAGCAGTACTTC
TRBD2 | medium-sized | TRBJ2-1 | TRBV4-1 | CASSPGLVRLGRNEQFF | TGCGCCAGCAGCCCCGGACTAGTTCGGTTAGGGAGGAATGAGCAGTTCTTC
TRBD2 | once | TRBJ2-1 | TRBV27 | CASSTREASGHKNEQFF | TGTGCCAGCAGTACACGCGAAGCTAGCGGGCACAAGAACGAGCAGTTCTTC
TRBD1 | many | TRBJ2-1 | TRBV20-1 | CSAPPTGGYNEQFF | TGCAGTGCGCCCCCGACAGGGGGCTACAATGAGCAGTTCTTC
TRBD1 | medium-sized | TRBJ1-2 | TRBV20-1 | CSARVWTGGYTF | TGCAGTGCTAGAGTGTGGACAGGTGGCTACACCTTC
. | medium-sized | TRBJ2-5 | TRBV20-1 | CTLTGTGSQETQYF | TGCACCCTCACTGGTACAGGAAGCCAAGAGACCCAGTACTTC
TRBD2 | large | TRBJ2-1 | TRBV30 | CAWTSLADSNEQFF | TGTGCCTGGACTTCACTAGCGGACTCCAATGAGCAGTTCTTC
TRBD1 | medium-sized | TRBJ2-5 | TRBV7-2 | CASSPRGQIGGETQYF | TGTGCCAGCAGCCCCCGGGGACAGATCGGAGGAGAGACCCAGTACTTC
. | medium-sized | TRBJ2-5 | TRBV20-1 | CSAPGPQRVGETQYF | TGCAGTGCTCCCGGGCCCCAGAGGGTCGGAGAGACCCAGTACTTC
TRBD1 | medium-sized | TRBJ1-6 | TRBV29-1 | CSVQDREDSPLHF | TGCAGCGTGCAAGACAGGGAAGATTCACCCCTCCACTTT
. | few | TRBJ2-5 | TRBV12-3/TRBV12-4 | CASSSYGEETQYF | TGTGCCAGCAGTTCCTACGGCGAGGAGACCCAGTACTTC
. | . | TRBJ1-1 | TRBV20-1 | CSAKLTGPEAFF | TGCAGTGCTAAACTGACAGGACCCGAAGCTTTCTTT
TRBD2 | medium-sized | TRBJ2-7 | TRBV12-3/TRBV12-4 | CASSARTSGGAREQYF | TGTGCCAGCAGTGCCCGGACTAGCGGGGGGGCTCGGGAGCAGTACTTC
TRBD2 | medium-sized | TRBJ2-1 | TRBV12-3/TRBV12-4 | CASSSSAGGEQFF | TGTGCCAGCAGTTCCTCAGCGGGGGGAGAGCAGTTCTTC
. | large | TRBJ1-1 | TRBV30 | CAWSKGGGGAFF | TGTGCCTGGAGTAAAGGAGGGGGTGGTGCTTTCTTT
. | large | TRBJ2-3 | TRBV2 | CASRANRAASTDTQYF | TGTGCCAGCAGAGCTAACAGGGCCGCAAGCACAGATACGCAGTATTTT
. | medium-sized | TRBJ2-1 | TRBV7-2 | CASSWVQDSSYNEQFF | TGTGCCAGCAGCTGGGTACAGGATAGCTCCTACAATGAGCAGTTCTTC
. | medium-sized | TRBJ2-3 | TRBV20-1 | CSARGTSNTDTQYF | TGCAGTGCTAGAGGGACTTCCAACACAGATACGCAGTATTTT
. | . | TRBJ1-2 | TRBV27 | CASSLLGPRDYGYTF | TGTGCCAGCAGTTTACTTGGGCCCAGGGACTATGGCTACACCTTC
. | . | TRBJ2-2 | TRBV6-5 | CASTLFTASTGTGTGELFF | TGTGCCAGCACCCTCTTTACGGCGTCAACAGGGACGGGGACCGGGGAGCTGTTTTTT
. | medium-sized | TRBJ2-1 | TRBV7-3 | CASSLGVGASNEQFF | TGTGCCAGCAGCTTAGGGGTCGGGGCCAGCAATGAGCAGTTCTTC
TRBD2 | few | TRBJ2-1 | TRBV7-8 | CAIRTARLAGHNEQFF | TGTGCCATCCGGACGGCCAGACTAGCGGGGCACAATGAGCAGTTCTTC
. | medium-sized | TRBJ1-2 | TRBV6-5 | CASSREAGQTYGYTF | TGTGCCAGTTCCCGAGAGGCAGGCCAGACCTATGGCTACACCTTC
TRBD1 | medium-sized | TRBJ1-1 | TRBV2 | CASSDETGGTEAFF | TGTGCCAGCAGTGATGAGACAGGGGGCACTGAAGCTTTCTTT
. | few | TRBJ1-6 | TRBV6-5 | CASSSGFLYNSPLHF | TGTGCCAGCAGTTCAGGGTTTCTTTATAATTCACCCCTCCACTTT
. | medium-sized | TRBJ2-1 | TRBV11-2 | CASSSAHRLYNEQFF | TGTGCCAGCAGCTCAGCTCACCGACTCTACAATGAGCAGTTCTTC
. | medium-sized | TRBJ2-5 | TRBV10-3 | CAISDPQTSETQYF | TGTGCCATCAGTGACCCACAGACTTCGGAGACCCAGTACTTC
TRBD2 | few | TRBJ2-5 | TRBV4-2 | CASSPLAGGMFQWTQYF | TGTGCCAGCAGCCCCCTAGCGGGAGGGATGTTCCAGTGGACCCAGTACTTC
. | medium-sized | TRBJ1-2 | TRBV12-5 | CASGTLLGGYTF | TGTGCTAGTGGTACCTTGTTAGGTGGCTACACCTTC
TRBD2 | medium-sized | TRBJ2-7 | TRBV20-1 | CSAITSGRWDEQYF | TGCAGTGCTATCACAAGCGGGAGATGGGACGAGCAGTACTTC
. | medium-sized | TRBJ1-6 | TRBV27 | CASSFGVSLSGSPLHF | TGTGCCAGCAGTTTTGGTGTCAGCCTCTCTGGTTCACCCCTCCACTTT
. | medium-sized | TRBJ2-2 | TRBV7-2 | CASSWSAAGELFF | TGTGCCAGCAGCTGGTCGGCCGCCGGGGAGCTGTTTTTT
TRBD2 | few | TRBJ2-2 | TRBV12-3/TRBV12-4 | CASRAGGAVTGELFF | TGTGCCAGCAGGGCGGGGGGCGCAGTCACCGGGGAGCTGTTTTTT
. | medium-sized | TRBJ2-5 | TRBV7-2 | CASSLGVISETQYF | TGTGCCAGCAGCTTGGGGGTGATTAGCGAGACCCAGTACTTC
TRBD1 | . | TRBJ1-1 | TRBV28 | CASRGGQGATEAFF | TGTGCCAGCAGAGGAGGACAGGGGGCAACTGAAGCTTTCTTT
TRBD2 | many | TRBJ2-3 | TRBV20-1 | CSAQSTGGAPDTQYF | TGCAGTGCTCAAAGTACGGGGGGGGCCCCAGATACGCAGTATTTT
. | medium-sized | TRBJ1-1 | TRBV18 | CASSPGLNTEAFF | TGTGCCAGCTCCCCTGGGTTGAACACTGAAGCTTTCTTT
. | few | TRBJ1-2 | TRBV6-6 | CATGGTFYGYTF | TGTGCCACCGGGGGAACTTTCTATGGCTACACCTTC
TRBD1 | medium-sized | TRBJ1-1 | TRBV7-2 | CASSLVTVGQGMTNTEAFF | TGTGCCAGCAGCTTAGTAACGGTTGGACAGGGGATGACGAACACTGAAGCTTTCTTT
. | . | TRBJ2-3 | TRBV14 | CASARDWDTQYF | TGTGCCAGCGCCAGGGACTGGGATACGCAGTATTTT
. | medium-sized | TRBJ2-1 | TRBV7-2 | CASSLNLENEQFF | TGTGCCAGCAGCTTAAACTTGGAAAATGAGCAGTTCTTC
. | . | TRBJ2-1 | TRBV29-1 | CSVETGTISYNEQFF | TGCAGCGTTGAAACAGGTACGATCTCCTACAATGAGCAGTTCTTC